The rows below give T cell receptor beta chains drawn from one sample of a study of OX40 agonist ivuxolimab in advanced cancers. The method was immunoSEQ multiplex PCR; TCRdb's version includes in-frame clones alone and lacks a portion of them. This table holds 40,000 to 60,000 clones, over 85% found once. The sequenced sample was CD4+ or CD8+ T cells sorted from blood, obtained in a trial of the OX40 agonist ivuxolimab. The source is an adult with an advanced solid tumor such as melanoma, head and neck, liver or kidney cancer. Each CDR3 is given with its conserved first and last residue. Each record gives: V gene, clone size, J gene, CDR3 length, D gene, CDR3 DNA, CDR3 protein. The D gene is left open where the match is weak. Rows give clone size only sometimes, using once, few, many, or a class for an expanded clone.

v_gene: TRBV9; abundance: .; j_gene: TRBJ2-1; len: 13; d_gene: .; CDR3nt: TGTGCCAGCAGCGTAGCGGGGTATAATGAGCAGTTCTTC; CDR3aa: CASSVAGYNEQFF
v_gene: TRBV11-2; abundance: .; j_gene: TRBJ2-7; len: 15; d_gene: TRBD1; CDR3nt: TGTGCCAGCAGCCAAGGTACCGGGACAGTAGACGAGCAGTACTTC; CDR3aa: CASSQGTGTVDEQYF
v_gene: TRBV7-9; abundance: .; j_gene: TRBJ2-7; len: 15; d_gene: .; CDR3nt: TGTGCCAGCAGCTTAGCTGTCGGGACTCTTATCGAGCAGTACTTC; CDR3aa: CASSLAVGTLIEQYF
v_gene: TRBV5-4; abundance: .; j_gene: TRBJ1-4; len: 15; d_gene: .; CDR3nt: TGTGCCAGCAGCTTGGTCTCCGGGAATAATGAAAAACTGTTTTTT; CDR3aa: CASSLVSGNNEKLFF
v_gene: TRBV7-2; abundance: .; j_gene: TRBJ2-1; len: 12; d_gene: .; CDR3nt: TGTGCCAGCAGCTTAAGGAGCAATGAGCAGTTCTTC; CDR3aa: CASSLRSNEQFF
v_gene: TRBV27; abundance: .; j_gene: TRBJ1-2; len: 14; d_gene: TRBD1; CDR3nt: TGTGCCAGCTCGCTGGGACAGAATTTCTATGGCTACACCTTC; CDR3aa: CASSLGQNFYGYTF
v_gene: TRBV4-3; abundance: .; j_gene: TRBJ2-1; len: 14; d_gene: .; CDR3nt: TGCGCCAGCAGCCAAGACTTTGGGAGGCCAGGGCAGTTCTTC; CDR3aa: CASSQDFGRPGQFF
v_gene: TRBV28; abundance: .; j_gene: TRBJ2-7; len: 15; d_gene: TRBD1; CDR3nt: TGTGCCAGCAGAGCACCGGGACAGGGTGTGAACGAGCAGTACTTC; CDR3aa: CASRAPGQGVNEQYF
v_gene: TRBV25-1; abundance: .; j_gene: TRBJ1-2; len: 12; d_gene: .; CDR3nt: TGTGCCAGCAGTGGACAGCTCTATGGCTACACCTTC; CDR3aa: CASSGQLYGYTF
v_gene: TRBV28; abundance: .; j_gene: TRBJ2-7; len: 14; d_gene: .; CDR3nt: TGTGCCAGCAGGGATACCGCTAGAATCTACGAGCAGTACTTC; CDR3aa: CASRDTARIYEQYF
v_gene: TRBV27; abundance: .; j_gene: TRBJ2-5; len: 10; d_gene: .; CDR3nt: TGTGCCAGCGGACGGATGGCCCAGTACTTC; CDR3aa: CASGRMAQYF
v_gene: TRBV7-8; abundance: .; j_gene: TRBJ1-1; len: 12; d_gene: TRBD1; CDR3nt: TGTGCCAGCAGCCCAAGGACAGGTGAAGCTTTCTTT; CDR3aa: CASSPRTGEAFF
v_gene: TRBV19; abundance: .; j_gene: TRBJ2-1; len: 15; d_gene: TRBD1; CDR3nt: TGTGCCAGTAGTTTGGGGACAGGGGTCCTCGGTGAGCAGTTCTTC; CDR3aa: CASSLGTGVLGEQFF
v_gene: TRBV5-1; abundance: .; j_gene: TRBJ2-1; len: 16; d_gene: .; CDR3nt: TGCGCCAGCAGCTTGAACGGGGCAGGCCCAGGGAATGAGCAGTTCTTC; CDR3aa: CASSLNGAGPGNEQFF
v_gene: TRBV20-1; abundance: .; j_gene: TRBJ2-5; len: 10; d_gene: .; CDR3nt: TGCAGTGCTAGGGTAACGCCCCAGTACTTC; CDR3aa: CSARVTPQYF
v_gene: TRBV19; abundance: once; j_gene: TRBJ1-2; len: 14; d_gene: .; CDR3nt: TGTGCCAGTAGTTTGGGGGAGGGCGTCTATGGCTACACCTTC; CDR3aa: CASSLGEGVYGYTF
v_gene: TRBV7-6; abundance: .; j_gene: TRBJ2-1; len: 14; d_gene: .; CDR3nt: TGTGCCAGCAGCTCGCCCCGTCGGGACAATGAGCAGTTCTTC; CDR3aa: CASSSPRRDNEQFF
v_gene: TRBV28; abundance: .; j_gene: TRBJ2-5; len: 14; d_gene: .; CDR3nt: TGTGCCAGCAGTTTGGGACGTCGGGTGGAGACCCAGTACTTC; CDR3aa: CASSLGRRVETQYF
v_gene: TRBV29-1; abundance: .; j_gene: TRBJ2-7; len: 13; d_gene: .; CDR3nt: TGCAGCGTTGGGGAGGGGGACTTCCTCGAGCAGTACTTC; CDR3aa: CSVGEGDFLEQYF
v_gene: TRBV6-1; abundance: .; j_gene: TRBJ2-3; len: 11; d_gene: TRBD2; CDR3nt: TGTGCCACGCCCGGGGGGGAGACGCAGTATTTT; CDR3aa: CATPGGETQYF
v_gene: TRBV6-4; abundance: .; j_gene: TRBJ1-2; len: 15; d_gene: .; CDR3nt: TGTGCCAGCAGCCCTCGCGGTACAGAGGAGTATGGCTACACCTTC; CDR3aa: CASSPRGTEEYGYTF
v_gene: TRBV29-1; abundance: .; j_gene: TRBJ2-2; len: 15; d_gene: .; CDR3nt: TGCAGCGTTGCGGAAGGCCGCACTAACACCGGGGAGCTGTTTTTT; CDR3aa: CSVAEGRTNTGELFF
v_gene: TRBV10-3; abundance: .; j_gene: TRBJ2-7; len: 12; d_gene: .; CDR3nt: TGTGCCACCCGACAGGACTCCTACGAGCAGTACTTC; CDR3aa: CATRQDSYEQYF
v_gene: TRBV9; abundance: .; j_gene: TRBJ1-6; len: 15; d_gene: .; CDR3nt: TGTGCCAGCAGCGAGGAGGGACCTGATAATTCACCCCTCCACTTT; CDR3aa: CASSEEGPDNSPLHF